A single sample gave rise to the 7 T cell receptor beta chains below, sequenced in a study of spatial heterogeneity in lung cancer. Time point specified: blood at routine non-recurrence follow-up after resection. Unsorted samples of tumor, nontumor lung or frozen PBMC had their whole RNA sequenced. TCRdb processed the 5' RACE reads anew with MiXCR; each CDR3 protein has one entry. The sample carries 51,000 or so distinct CDR3 sequences, roughly 8.1% recorded once. The input for sequencing was PBMCs, taken at follow-up. All receptors come from a female donor with early-stage non-small cell lung cancer.

The chain links TRBV4-1 to TRBJ2-3; D is unclear. The V end was cut by 1 base, the J end by 3 bases, with 8 bases between. Germline CDR1 reads MGHRA; CDR2 reads YSYEKL. The CDR3 is 14 residues long. This chain's CDR3 is CASSQGQNTDTQYF. In DNA, the CDR3 is TGCGCCAGCAGCCAAGGACAAAATACAGATACGCAGTATTTT.

The chain employs TRBV7-6 and TRBJ2-2, with D maybe TRBD2 (5 bases). Germline V gene sequence: CDR1 SGHVS, CDR2 FNYEAQ. V gave up 5 bases and J gave up 7 bases, with 11 bases separating them. The length of the CDR3 is 13 residues. The DNA for the CDR3 is TGTGCCAGCAGCGCGGGTGGCGGCGGGGAGCTGTTTTTT. Translation gives CASSAGGGGELFF.

This clonotype appeared a few times. The chain recombines TRBV3-1 with TRBJ2-1; 9 bases line up with TRBD1. Germline CDR1 LGHDT, CDR2 YNNKEL (reference sequence). This CDR3 region has 14 residues. With V trimmed by 1 base and J by 7 bases, 2 bases remained unmatched. This chain's CDR3 is CASSQAQGANEQFF. The CDR3 coding sequence is TGTGCCAGCAGCCAAGCACAGGGGGCTAATGAGCAGTTCTTC.

This clonotype was detected only a few times. DNA for the CDR3: TGTGCCAGCAGCGTAGCCCCGGACGGTTACAATGAGCAGTTCTTC. Encoded protein: CASSVAPDGYNEQFF. V usage is TRBV9 and J usage is TRBJ2-1; D is undetermined. CDR3 length: 15 residues. The germline V gene encodes CDR1 SGDLS and CDR2 YYNGEE. The V and J ends lost 0 bases and 4 bases respectively, with 11 bases between them.

There are many counts of this clonotype. The chain links TRBV7-2 to TRBJ2-6; D is possibly TRBD1 or TRBD2 (5 bases each). V was trimmed by 3 bases and J by 1 base, leaving 19 bases between them. The CDR3 totals 19 residues. CDR1 and CDR2 (germline): SGHTA, FQGNSA. The CDR3 region is CASSLSLGPGRSGANVLTF. The CDR3 nucleotides are TGTGCCAGCAGCTTGTCACTGGGACCTGGTAGGTCTGGGGCCAACGTCCTGACTTTC.

This clonotype appeared once. The chain recombines TRBV6-1 with TRBJ1-2, with D perhaps TRBD1 (6 bases). There are 13 residues in the CDR3. CDR1 is MNHNS, CDR2 SASEGT, per germline. V lost 6 bases and J lost 8, with 16 bases in between. The DNA for the CDR3 is TGTGCCAGCAGAGCACAGGGAGTTCGAGGCTACACCTTC. This gives the protein CASRAQGVRGYTF.

The chain recombines TRBV3-1 with TRBJ2-3; 7 bases agree with TRBD2. Germline V gives CDR1 LGHDT, CDR2 YNNKEL (reference sequence). V was pared by 0 bases and J by 4 bases, with 4 bases of the junction left unmatched. This CDR3 region has 15 residues. CDR3 region: CASSQDWTRADTQYF. The CDR3 nucleotides read TGTGCCAGCAGCCAAGACTGGACTAGAGCAGATACGCAGTATTTT.